This T cell receptor (beta chain) was profiled in a study of blood T cell repertoires in COVID-19. Clinical history reported by participants formed the basis on which cohorts were assigned. Recovery among Cohort 3 donors was established by two negative PCRs, clearance, or symptom resolution. Unmatched junction bases numbered 9, after V lost 4 bases and J lost 4 bases. CDR1 is SGHAT, CDR2 FQNNGV, per germline. The length of the CDR3 is 15 residues. Assay used: immunoSEQ multiplex PCR; TCRdb lists only in-frame clones, some missing. Of hundreds of thousands of clones listed, approximately 85% are singletons.

Sequenced: PBMCs or T cells enriched from blood (not recorded which). The rearrangement joins TRBV11-2 to TRBJ1-2; 7 nucleotides agree with TRBD1. The TCR originated in a man in his thirties or forties who had recovered from COVID-19. The CDR3 loop reads CASSSPGTAFYGYTF. CDR3 sequence (DNA): TGTGCCAGCAGCTCACCAGGGACAGCCTTCTATGGCTACACCTTC.